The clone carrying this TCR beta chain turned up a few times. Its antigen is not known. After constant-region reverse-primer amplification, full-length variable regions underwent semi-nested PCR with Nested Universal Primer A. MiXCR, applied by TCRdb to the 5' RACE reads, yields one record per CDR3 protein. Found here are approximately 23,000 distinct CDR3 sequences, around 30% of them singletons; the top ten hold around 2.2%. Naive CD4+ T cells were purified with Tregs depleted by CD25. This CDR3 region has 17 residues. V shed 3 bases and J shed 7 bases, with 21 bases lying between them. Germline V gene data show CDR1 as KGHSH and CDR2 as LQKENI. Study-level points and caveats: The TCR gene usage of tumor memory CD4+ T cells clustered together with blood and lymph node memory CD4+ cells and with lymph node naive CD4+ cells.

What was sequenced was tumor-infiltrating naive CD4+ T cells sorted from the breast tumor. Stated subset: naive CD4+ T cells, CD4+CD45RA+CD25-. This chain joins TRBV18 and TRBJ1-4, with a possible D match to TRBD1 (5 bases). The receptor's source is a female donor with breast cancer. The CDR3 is CASSPLEGEWGSEKLFF. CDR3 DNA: TGTGCCAGCTCACCTCTCGAGGGAGAATGGGGCAGTGAAAAACTGTTTTTT.